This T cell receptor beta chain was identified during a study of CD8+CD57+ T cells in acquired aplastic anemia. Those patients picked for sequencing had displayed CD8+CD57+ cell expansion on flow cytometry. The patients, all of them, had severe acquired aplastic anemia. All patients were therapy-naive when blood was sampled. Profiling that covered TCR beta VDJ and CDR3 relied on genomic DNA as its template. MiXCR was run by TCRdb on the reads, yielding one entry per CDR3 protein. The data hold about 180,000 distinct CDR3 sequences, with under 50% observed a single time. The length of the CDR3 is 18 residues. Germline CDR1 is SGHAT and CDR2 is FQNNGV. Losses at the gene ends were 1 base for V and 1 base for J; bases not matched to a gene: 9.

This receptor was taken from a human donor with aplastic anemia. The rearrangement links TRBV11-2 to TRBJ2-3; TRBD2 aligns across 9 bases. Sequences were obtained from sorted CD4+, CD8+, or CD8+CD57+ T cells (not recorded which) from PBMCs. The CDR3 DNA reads TGTGCCAGCAGCTTAGGGTCCGGGACTAGCCCCGGCACAGATACGCAGTATTTT. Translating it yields CASSLGSGTSPGTDTQYF.